This T cell receptor (beta chain) was observed in a study of regulatory T cells in long-lasting Graves disease. Study in general: Graves' patients with a new diagnosis had received antithyroid drugs under 3 months. Findings and caveats of the study: Persistent patients shared more public clonotypes (approximately 2,900) than new patients (under 1,000).

Arm-PCR of CDR3 regions and iRepertoire HTBI primers were used to build TCR beta libraries. TCRdb re-called the multiplex PCR reads through MiXCR, storing one row per CDR3 protein. The data contain around 460,000 distinct CDR3 sequences, about 14% of them singletons. This clonotype was found once. Antigen: not known. The ends were cut back, 7 bases at V and 6 bases at J, with 21 bases in the middle. Germline CDR1 reads SGHRS; CDR2 reads YFSETQ. This CDR3 contains 15 residues. Stated time point: newly diagnosed GD, antithyroid drugs for less than 3 months. The TCR library was made from RNA extracted from PBMCs. The patients were enrolled through endocrinology in Xi'an, China. These same records also appear under a second study, on T cells in Graves' hyperthyroidism and ophthalmopathy.

The sample was peripheral blood mononuclear cells (PBMCs), taken at new diagnosis, from a patient treated with antithyroid drugs. V gene TRBV5-1 combines with J gene TRBJ2-3; TRBD2 is a possible D gene (6 bases). The sequence was obtained from a woman in her forties or fifties with Graves disease. The CDR3 region is CASLAGTRPEDTQYF. The CDR3 DNA reads TGCGCCAGCTTGGCTGGGACTCGTCCTGAGGATACGCAGTATTTT.